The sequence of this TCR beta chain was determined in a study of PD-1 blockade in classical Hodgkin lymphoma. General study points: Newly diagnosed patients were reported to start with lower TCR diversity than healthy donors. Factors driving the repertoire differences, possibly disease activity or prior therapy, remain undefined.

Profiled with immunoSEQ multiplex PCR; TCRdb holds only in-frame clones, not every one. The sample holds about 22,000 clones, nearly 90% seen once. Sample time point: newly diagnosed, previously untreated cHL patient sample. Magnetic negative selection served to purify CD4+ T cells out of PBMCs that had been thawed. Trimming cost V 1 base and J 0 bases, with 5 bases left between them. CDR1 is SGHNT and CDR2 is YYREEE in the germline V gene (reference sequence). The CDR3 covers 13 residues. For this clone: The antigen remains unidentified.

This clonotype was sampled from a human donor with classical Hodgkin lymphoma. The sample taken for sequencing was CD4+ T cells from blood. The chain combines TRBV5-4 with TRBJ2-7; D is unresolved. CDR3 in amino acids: CASSLISSYEQYF. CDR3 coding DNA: TGTGCCAGCAGCTTGATTAGCTCCTACGAGCAGTACTTC.